The 10 T cell receptor beta chains listed next were all sequenced from one sample in a study of Ad26.COV2.S vaccination and SARS-CoV-2 variants. Data came from immunoSEQ multiplex PCR; TCRdb stores just in-frame clones and leaves some out. The table records about 97,000 clones, about 78% of them present only once. Material: peripheral blood, obtained after recovery from COVID-19. These receptor sequences come from a human donor who had recovered from COVID-19.

The CDR3 is CASSPWRGGGEQYF. The DNA for the CDR3 is TGTGCCAGCAGTCCCTGGCGCGGGGGGGGAGAGCAGTACTTC. The V call is TRBV7-9, the J call TRBJ2-7, with TRBD2 matching over 9 bases. Trimming removed 6 bases from V and 7 bases from J; junction bases left unmatched: 10. This CDR3 contains 14 residues. Per germline, CDR1 SEHNR and CDR2 FQNEAQ (reference sequence).

The chain couples TRBV5-1 to TRBJ1-1; a possible D gene is TRBD1 (5 bases). This CDR3 comprises 17 residues. In germline, CDR1 is SGHRS, CDR2 YFSETQ. V was cut by 4 bases and J by 0 bases, with 19 bases left in between. The CDR3 region is CASSPRRDGLVNTEAFF. Here the CDR3 DNA reads TGCGCCAGCAGCCCACGGCGGGACGGGTTAGTGAACACTGAAGCTTTCTTT.

This rearrangement joins TRBV5-1 to TRBJ2-7; the D gene could be TRBD1 or TRBD2 (6 bases each). CDR1 is SGHRS, CDR2 YFSETQ, per germline. CDR3 length: 13 amino acids. V dropped 6 bases and J dropped 5 bases, with 15 bases sitting between them. In DNA, the CDR3 is TGCGCCAGCACCCAAGGGGGGCCGGACGAGCAGTACTTC. Translating gives CASTQGGPDEQYF.

This clone was recorded once. This chain links TRBV24-1 with TRBJ2-3; 8 bases agree with TRBD1. The J segment lost 2 bases and the V segment lost 2 bases, leaving 5 bases of the junction unmatched. Germline CDR1 is KGHDR and CDR2 is SFDVKD. The CDR3 is 16 amino acids. CDR3 sequence reads: CATSDYRTGLTDTQYF. The CDR3 coding sequence is TGTGCCACCAGTGATTATAGGACAGGGCTCACAGATACGCAGTATTTT.

The chain couples TRBV7-2 to TRBJ1-6; D gene unclear. This CDR3 spans 14 amino acids. CDR1 and CDR2 from the germline V gene are SGHTA and FQGNSA. Trimming took 5 bases from V and 7 from J, leaving 12 bases between them. The CDR3 loop reads CASSPGWRNSPLHF. In nucleotides, the CDR3 is TGTGCCAGCAGCCCGGGTTGGCGGAATTCACCCCTCCACTTT.

The chain combines TRBV4-2 with TRBJ1-6; D not resolved. There are 13 residues in the CDR3. Germline V gene sequence: CDR1 LGHNA, CDR2 YNFKEQ. With 0 bases removed from V and 10 bases from J, the gap between germline ends came to 7 bases. The CDR3: CASSQDLGSPLHF. In nucleotides, the CDR3 is TGTGCCAGCAGCCAAGATCTGGGGTCACCCCTCCACTTT.

V usage is TRBV2 and J usage is TRBJ2-7, with 7 bases matching TRBD1. This CDR3 is built from 15 residues. J lost 2 bases, V lost 4 bases, and 8 bases had no gene match. Looked up from germline, CDR1 is SNHLY and CDR2 is FYNNEI. This chain's CDR3 is CASSGGTERTYEQYF. In DNA, the CDR3 is TGTGCCAGCAGTGGAGGGACAGAGAGGACCTACGAGCAGTACTTC. Based on the CDR3 plus reference TRBV2 and TRBJ2-7, the full variable domain is EPEVTQTPSHQVTQMGQEVILRCVPISNHLYFYWYRQILGQKVEFLVSFYNNEISEKSEIFDDQFSVERPDGSNFTLKIRSTKLEDSAMYFCASSGGTERTYEQYFGPGTRLTVT.

Only a few counts were recorded for this clone. The V gene is TRBV30, the J gene TRBJ1-1; no clear D gene. V was pared by 8 bases and J by 2 bases, with 12 bases between. The germline V gene has CDR1 GTSNPN and CDR2 SVGIG (reference sequence). CDR3 length: 12 residues. The CDR3 is CAADGVNTEAFF. CDR3 nucleotide sequence: TGTGCCGCGGACGGAGTAAACACTGAAGCTTTCTTT. The full variable domain, its missing parts supplied by reference TRBV30 and TRBJ1-1, is SQTIHQWPATLVQPVGSPLSLECTVEGTSNPNLYWYRQAAGRGLQLLFYSVGIGQISSEVPQNLSASRPQDRQFILSSKKLLLSDSGFYLCAADGVNTEAFFGQGTRLTVV.

The chain carries TRBV18 and TRBJ1-5; D is undetermined. The CDR3 covers 13 residues. From germline, CDR1 is KGHSH and CDR2 LQKENI. V was clipped by 2 bases and J by 5 bases, with 7 bases between them. CDR3: CASSPVQDQPQHF. In nucleotides, the CDR3 is TGTGCCAGCTCACCAGTCCAGGATCAGCCCCAGCATTTT.

The chain employs TRBV4-2 and TRBJ2-1, with D possibly being TRBD2 (7 bases). Germline CDR1 is LGHNA and CDR2 is YNFKEQ. V was cut by 0 bases and J by 2 bases, with 11 bases left in between. CDR3 length: 16 amino acids. The CDR3, as DNA: TGTGCCAGCAGCCAAGAACGGGGGGACACCTACAATGAGCAGTTCTTC. It encodes CASSQERGDTYNEQFF.